These T cell receptor beta chains were read from a single sample in a study of tumor-infiltrating lymphocytes in primary liver carcinoma. MiXCR, applied by TCRdb to the multiplex PCR reads, yields one record per CDR3 protein. The sample holds 55,000 to 70,000 distinct CDR3 sequences, 70% to 85% seen once. Sequences were obtained from liver tumor tissue from sampling region 2. The receptors shown here come from a man aged 40-49 years with primary liver carcinoma and hepatitis B virus infection. Both conserved end residues are part of each CDR3. Fields, in order: J gene, D gene, clone size, V gene, CDR3 protein, CDR3 DNA. A D gene is named only where the DNA matches it firmly. Clone size is not always given. Where it is, it says once, few, many or a class for expanded clones.

>TRBJ2-3|.|.|TRBV5-6
CASSRRAITDTQYF
TGTGCCAGCAGCCGGAGGGCGATTACAGATACGCAGTATTTT
>TRBJ1-2|TRBD1|many|TRBV7-9
CASSLGGLQGTTNYGYTF
TGTGCCAGCAGCTTAGGAGGCCTACAGGGGACAACTAACTATGGCTACACCTTC
>TRBJ2-1|TRBD2|.|TRBV6-1
CTSILGTTSGSKGQFF
TGTACCAGCATCCTGGGGACTACTAGCGGGAGTAAAGGGCAGTTCTTC
>TRBJ2-7|.|.|TRBV11-2
CASSSTRTEKQYF
TGTGCCAGCAGTTCCACCAGGACAGAGAAGCAGTACTTC
>TRBJ2-5|.|.|TRBV29-1
CSVALIVGETQNF
TGCAGCGTTGCTCTTATAGTTGGGGAGACCCAGAACTTC
>TRBJ2-7|.|few|TRBV7-9
CASSPSHHLSSYEQYF
TGTGCCAGCAGCCCAAGCCATCACTTGAGCTCCTACGAGCAGTACTTC
>TRBJ2-6|.|once|TRBV6-5
CASSSVAGANVTTF
TGTGCCAGCAGTTCCGTCGCGGGGGCCAACGTCACGACTTTC
>TRBJ2-7|.|.|TRBV10-3
CATSAGDSRPERYF
TGTGCCACCAGTGCGGGGGACAGTCGGCCCGAGCGGTACTTC
>TRBJ1-5|.|.|TRBV10-3
CAISQYEGDQPQLF
TGTGCCATCAGTCAGTATGAAGGCGATCAGCCACAGCTTTTT
>TRBJ2-1|.|.|TRBV11-2
CAASLSGFDNEQFF
TGTGCCGCCAGCTTGTCGGGGTTCGACAATGAGCAGTTCTTC
>TRBJ2-3|TRBD2|.|TRBV4-2
CASSQDTAGEDTHYF
TGTGCCAGCAGCCAAGACACTGCGGGGGAAGATACGCATTATTTC
>TRBJ2-2|.|.|TRBV12-3/TRBV12-4
CASKITGVIGKLFF
TGTGCCAGCAAAATTACGGGAGTAATCGGGAAGCTGTTTTTT
>TRBJ2-5|.|.|TRBV11-2
CTSILVLGETQYF
TGTACCAGCATCTTAGTTCTGGGAGAGACCCAGTACTTC
>TRBJ2-7|.|few|TRBV11-2
CARSLTDGAYEQYF
TGTGCCAGGAGCTTAACCGACGGAGCCTACGAGCAGTATTTC
>TRBJ2-5|TRBD2|.|TRBV7-8
CASSFGTTISETQYF
TGTGCCAGCAGCTTTGGGACTACCATCTCCGAGACCCAGTACTTC
>TRBJ2-5|.|.|TRBV12-3/TRBV12-4
CASSLRRRQETQYF
TGTGCCAGCAGTTTAAGGAGGAGACAAGAGACCCAGTACTTC
>TRBJ2-1|.|many|TRBV4-2
CASSQADEQFF
TGTGCCAGCAGCCAAGCTGATGAGCAGTTCTTC
>TRBJ2-7|.|once|TRBV4-3
CASSQNVQLAPYEQYF
TGCGCCAGCAGCCAGAACGTTCAACTAGCCCCCTACGAGCAGTACTTC
>TRBJ2-5|.|.|TRBV6-1
CASGIYRSHTWGYQETQYF
TGTGCCAGCGGCATCTACCGGTCCCATACTTGGGGGTACCAAGAGACCCAGTACTTC
>TRBJ2-6|.|.|TRBV11-3
CVSSSTAQSGVNDLTF
TGTGTCAGCAGCTCGACAGCACAGTCTGGGGTCAACGACCTGACTTTC
>TRBJ2-5|TRBD1|many|TRBV10-2
CASRTGTFETQYF
TGCGCCAGCAGGACAGGGACGTTTGAGACCCAGTACTTC
>TRBJ1-5|.|few|TRBV6-1
CASSDRQYSNQPQHF
TGTGCCAGCAGTGACAGACAGTATAGCAATCAGCCCCAGCATTTT
>TRBJ1-4|.|.|TRBV18
CVSSPDRGSNEKLFF
TGCGTCAGCTCACCCGATAGGGGCTCTAATGAAAAACTGTTTTTT
>TRBJ2-7|.|.|TRBV6-5
CASRGTREYEQYF
TGTGCCAGCAGGGGGACACGCGAGTACGAGCAGTATTTC
>TRBJ2-5|.|.|TRBV19
CASRRGAPRETQHF
TGTGCCAGTAGACGGGGGGCTCCGCGTGAGACCCAGCACTTC
>TRBJ1-5|.|.|TRBV19
CATLSPRWGNQPQHF
TGTGCCACTCTATCGCCCCGTTGGGGCAATCAGCCCCAGCATTTT
>TRBJ2-5|TRBD1|.|TRBV6-5
CASSRTTGSGETQYF
TGTGCCAGCAGTCGAACGACAGGGAGCGGAGAGACCCAGTACTTC
>TRBJ1-1|.|.|TRBV29-1
CSVKAGPNTEALF
TGCAGCGTTAAAGCAGGGCCGAACACTGAAGCTCTCTTT
>TRBJ1-5|.|.|TRBV19
CASGGDQSQHF
TGTGCCAGTGGGGGGGATCAGTCCCAGCATTTT
>TRBJ1-1|.|.|TRBV6-6
CASSRAEHTEAFF
TGTGCCAGCAGTCGGGCAGAGCACACTGAAGCTTTCTTT
>TRBJ2-1|.|.|TRBV5-5
CASSPAQGSYNEQIF
TGTGCCAGCAGCCCTGCACAAGGTTCCTACAATGAGCAGATCTTC
>TRBJ2-7|.|.|TRBV6-6
CVSSYSRGRAYEQYF
TGTGTCAGCAGTTACTCACGGGGCAGGGCCTACGAGCAGTACTTC
>TRBJ2-5|.|.|TRBV5-6
CASNLGGLETQYF
TGTGCTAGCAACTTAGGGGGGCTAGAGACCCAGTACTTC
>TRBJ2-5|.|once|TRBV11-2
CASSLGGGNQETRYF
TGCGCCAGCAGCTTAGGTGGGGGGAACCAAGAGACCCGGTACTTC
>TRBJ2-7|.|.|TRBV19
CASIAGNSYEQYF
TGTGCCAGTATTGCGGGCAACTCCTACGAGCAGTACTTC
>TRBJ2-3|.|many|TRBV10-3
CAISAEGGPTDTQYF
TGTGCCATCAGTGCGGAAGGGGGTCCCACAGATACGCAGTATTTT
>TRBJ1-5|.|many|TRBV29-1
CSVTEGQTGQPQHF
TGCAGCGTCACCGAAGGACAAACCGGTCAGCCCCAGCATTTT
>TRBJ1-5|.|.|TRBV14
CASSQIGTLNRPQHF
TGTGCCAGCAGCCAAATTGGGACCCTCAATCGGCCCCAGCATTTT
>TRBJ1-1|.|many|TRBV28
CASSLVSRSTEAFF
TGTGCCAGCAGTTTAGTCTCCCGTTCCACTGAAGCTTTCTTT
>TRBJ2-5|TRBD2|.|TRBV12-3/TRBV12-4
CASTETSGKKETRYF
TGTGCCAGTACGGAGACTAGCGGGAAGAAAGAGACCCGGTACTTC
>TRBJ2-5|TRBD2|.|TRBV11-2
CTSSHTPGGRNETQYF
TGTACCAGCAGCCATACTCCTGGCGGGAGGAACGAGACCCAGTACTTC
>TRBJ1-1|TRBD1|.|TRBV7-8
CASSSGQGGTETFF
TGTGCCAGCAGTTCCGGACAGGGAGGGACTGAAACTTTCTTT
>TRBJ2-1|.|.|TRBV6-5
CASSPEQEEDEHFF
TGTGCCAGCAGCCCCGAGCAGGAGGAGGATGAGCACTTCTTC
>TRBJ1-3|.|.|TRBV4-2
CASSQDVGFAGNTIYF
TGTGCTAGCAGCCAAGATGTAGGCTTCGCTGGAAACACCATATATTTT
>TRBJ2-7|TRBD2|.|TRBV5-6
CASSAGTSMEQYF
TGTGCCAGCAGCGCAGGGACTAGCATGGAGCAGTACTTC
>TRBJ2-3|.|few|TRBV7-9
CASSPLLDTQYF
TGTGCCAGCAGCCCCCTACTAGATACGCAGTATTTT
>TRBJ1-5|.|.|TRBV6-2/TRBV6-3
CASSECTQGAQPQHF
TGTGCCAGCAGTGAATGTACTCAGGGAGCTCAGCCCCAGCATTTT
>TRBJ2-2|.|.|TRBV14
CASSQIGDTVELFF
TGTGCCAGCAGCCAAATAGGGGACACCGTGGAGCTGTTTTTT
>TRBJ2-3|TRBD2|.|TRBV11-2
CACSTPGGRADTRYF
TGTGCCTGCAGTACCCCGGGAGGGCGGGCAGATACGCGGTATTTT
>TRBJ2-3|.|many|TRBV12-3/TRBV12-4
CASTRAGTDTQYF
TGTGCCAGCACCCGAGCAGGCACAGATACGCAGTATTTT
>TRBJ2-7|TRBD2|.|TRBV6-1
CASSAGLAGYGQYF
TGTGCCAGCAGTGCAGGATTAGCGGGCTACGGGCAGTACTTC
>TRBJ2-2|TRBD1|.|TRBV4-1
CVNNDLDRGLTGELLF
TGCGTCAACAACGATCTGGACAGGGGGTTAACCGGGGAGCTGCTTTTT
>TRBJ2-5|.|.|TRBV28
CASSLWAGMDTQYF
TGTGCCAGCAGTTTATGGGCGGGGATGGATACCCAATATTTC
>TRBJ2-1|TRBD2|.|TRBV14
CASSAVAGWVNKEQSF
TGTGCCAGCAGTGCCGTAGCGGGATGGGTAAACAAAGAGCAGTCCTTC